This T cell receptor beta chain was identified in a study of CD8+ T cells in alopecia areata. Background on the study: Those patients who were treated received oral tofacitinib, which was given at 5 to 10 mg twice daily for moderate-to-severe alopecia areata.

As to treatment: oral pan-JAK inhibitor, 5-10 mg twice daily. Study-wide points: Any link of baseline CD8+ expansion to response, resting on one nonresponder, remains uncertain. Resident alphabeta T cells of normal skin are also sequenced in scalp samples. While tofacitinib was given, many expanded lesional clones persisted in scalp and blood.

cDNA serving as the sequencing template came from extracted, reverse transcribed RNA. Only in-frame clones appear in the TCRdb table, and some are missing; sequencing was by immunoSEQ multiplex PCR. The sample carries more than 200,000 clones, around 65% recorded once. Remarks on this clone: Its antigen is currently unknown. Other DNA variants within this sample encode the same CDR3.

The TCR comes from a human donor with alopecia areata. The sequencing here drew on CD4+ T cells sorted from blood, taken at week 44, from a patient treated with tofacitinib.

Here the CDR3 reads CASSQTTGGGYEQYF. The CDR3 region has the DNA TGCGCCAGCAGCCAAACGACAGGTGGAGGTTACGAGCAGTACTTC. V is TRBV4-3 and J is TRBJ2-7; D is possibly TRBD1 (6 bases). The V gene lost 2 bases and the J gene lost 4 bases, with 15 bases spanning the gap. The CDR3 is 15 amino acids. Germline V gives CDR1 LGHNA, CDR2 YSLEER.